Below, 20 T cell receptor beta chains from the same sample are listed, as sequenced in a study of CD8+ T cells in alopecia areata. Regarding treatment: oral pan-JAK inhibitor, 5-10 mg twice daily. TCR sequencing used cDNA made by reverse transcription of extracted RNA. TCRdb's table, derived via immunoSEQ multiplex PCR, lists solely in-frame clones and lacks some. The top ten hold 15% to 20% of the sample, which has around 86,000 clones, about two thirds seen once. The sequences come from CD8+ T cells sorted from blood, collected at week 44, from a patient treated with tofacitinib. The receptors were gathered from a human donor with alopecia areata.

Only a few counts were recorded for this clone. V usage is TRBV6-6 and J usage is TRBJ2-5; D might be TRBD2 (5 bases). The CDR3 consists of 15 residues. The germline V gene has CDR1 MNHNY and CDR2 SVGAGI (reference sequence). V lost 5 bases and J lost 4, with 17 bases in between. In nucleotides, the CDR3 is TGTGCCAGCAGTCGAGGCGCGACTATTCCAGAGACCCAGTACTTC. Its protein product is CASSRGATIPETQYF.

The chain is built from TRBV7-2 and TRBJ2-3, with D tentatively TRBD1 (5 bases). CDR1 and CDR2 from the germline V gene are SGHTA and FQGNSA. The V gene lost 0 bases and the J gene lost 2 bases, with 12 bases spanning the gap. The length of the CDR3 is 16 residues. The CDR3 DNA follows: TGTGCCAGCAGCTTAGCCCCCCGACAGCCCACAGATACGCAGTATTTT. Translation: CASSLAPRQPTDTQYF.

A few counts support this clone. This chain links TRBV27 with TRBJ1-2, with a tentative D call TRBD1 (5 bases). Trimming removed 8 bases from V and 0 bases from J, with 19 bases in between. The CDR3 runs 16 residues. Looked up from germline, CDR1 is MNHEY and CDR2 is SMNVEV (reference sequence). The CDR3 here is CASGEYRDVANYGYTF. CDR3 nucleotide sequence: TGTGCCAGCGGAGAGTACCGGGACGTAGCTAACTATGGCTACACCTTC.

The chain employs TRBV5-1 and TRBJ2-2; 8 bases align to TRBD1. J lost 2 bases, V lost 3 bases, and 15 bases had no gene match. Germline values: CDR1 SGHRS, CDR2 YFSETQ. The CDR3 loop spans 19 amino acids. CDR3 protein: CASSYYGQGDVLNTGELFF. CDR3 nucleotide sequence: TGCGCCAGCAGCTATTACGGACAGGGCGACGTCCTCAACACCGGGGAGCTGTTTTTT.

The DNA for the CDR3 is TGCGCCAGCAGCGTGGACCGGGGTCCGTATGAGCAGTTCTTC. This sequence encodes CASSVDRGPYEQFF. V gene TRBV5-1 combines with J gene TRBJ2-1; maybe TRBD2 (5 bases). The length of the CDR3 is 14 residues. With 4 bases removed from V and 8 bases from J, the gap between germline ends came to 16 bases. CDR1 and CDR2 (germline): SGHRS, YFSETQ.

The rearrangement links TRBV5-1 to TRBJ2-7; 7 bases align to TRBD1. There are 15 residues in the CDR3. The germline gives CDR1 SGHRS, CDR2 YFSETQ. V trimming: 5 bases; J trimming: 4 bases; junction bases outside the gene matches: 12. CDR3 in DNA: TGCGCCAGCAGTATACTAAGGGGGCGCGAGTACGAGCAGTACTTC. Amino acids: CASSILRGREYEQYF.

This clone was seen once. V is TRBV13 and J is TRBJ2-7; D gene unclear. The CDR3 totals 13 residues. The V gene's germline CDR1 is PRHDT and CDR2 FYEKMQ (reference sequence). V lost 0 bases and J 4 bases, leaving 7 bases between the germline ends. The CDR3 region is CASSLGEMYEQYF. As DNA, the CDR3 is TGTGCCAGCAGCTTAGGGGAGATGTACGAGCAGTACTTC.

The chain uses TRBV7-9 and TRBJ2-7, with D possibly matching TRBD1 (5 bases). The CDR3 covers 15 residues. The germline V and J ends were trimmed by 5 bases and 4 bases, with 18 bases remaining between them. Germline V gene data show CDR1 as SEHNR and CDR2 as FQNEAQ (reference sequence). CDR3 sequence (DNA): TGTGCCAGCAGCCCGGCCTCAGGGATCGAGTACGAGCAGTACTTC. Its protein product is CASSPASGIEYEQYF.

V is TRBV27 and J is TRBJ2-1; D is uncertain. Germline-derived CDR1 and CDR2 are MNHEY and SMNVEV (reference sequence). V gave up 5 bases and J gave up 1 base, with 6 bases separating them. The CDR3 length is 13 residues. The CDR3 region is CASSTESYNEQFF. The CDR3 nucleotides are TGTGCCAGCAGTACAGAGTCCTACAATGAGCAGTTCTTC.

The CDR3 DNA is TGTGCCAGCAGTTATCGTGACCGCTACGAGCAGTACTTC. Amino acid sequence: CASSYRDRYEQYF. The chain employs TRBV6-5 and TRBJ2-7, with unresolved D. Trimming stripped 3 bases from V and 3 bases from J, with 9 bases between. The CDR3 length is 13 residues. Germline V gene data show CDR1 as MNHEY and CDR2 as SVGAGI.

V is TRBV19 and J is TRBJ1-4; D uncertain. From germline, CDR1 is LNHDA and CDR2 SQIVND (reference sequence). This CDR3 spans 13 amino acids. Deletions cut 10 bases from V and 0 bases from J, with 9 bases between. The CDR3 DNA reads TGTGCCACCCACGAGTCAACTAATGAAAAACTGTTTTTT. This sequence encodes CATHESTNEKLFF.

The DNA for the CDR3 is TGTGCCAGCAGCGTAGGACTAGCGGGGGATGAGCAGTTCTTC. This translates into CASSVGLAGDEQFF. The chain uses TRBV9 and TRBJ2-1, with 12 bases lining up with TRBD2. V lost 0 bases and J lost 8; bases outside the gene matches: 0. The length of the CDR3 is 14 residues. Germline V gives CDR1 SGDLS, CDR2 YYNGEE.

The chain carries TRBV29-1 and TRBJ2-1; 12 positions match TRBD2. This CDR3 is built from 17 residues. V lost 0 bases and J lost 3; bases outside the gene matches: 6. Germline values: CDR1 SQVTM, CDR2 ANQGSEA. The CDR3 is CSVEEGGLAGHYNEQFF. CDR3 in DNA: TGCAGCGTTGAAGAAGGAGGACTAGCGGGGCACTACAATGAGCAGTTCTTC.

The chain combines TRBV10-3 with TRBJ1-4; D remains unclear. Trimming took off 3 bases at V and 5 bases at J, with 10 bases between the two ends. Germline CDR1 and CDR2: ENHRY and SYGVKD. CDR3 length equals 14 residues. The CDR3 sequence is CAISDPGQNEKLFF. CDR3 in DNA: TGTGCCATCAGTGACCCGGGCCAAAATGAAAAACTGTTTTTT.

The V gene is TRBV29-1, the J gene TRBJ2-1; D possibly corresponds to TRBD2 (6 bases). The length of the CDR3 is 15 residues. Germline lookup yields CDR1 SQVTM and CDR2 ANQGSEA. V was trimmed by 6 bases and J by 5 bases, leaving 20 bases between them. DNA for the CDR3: TGCAGCGTGTGGGATGTCGGGGGAGAAGACAATGAGCAGTTCTTC. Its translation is CSVWDVGGEDNEQFF.

CDR3 in DNA: TGTGCCAGCAGCGCAACACGGAGCTCCTACAATGAGCAGTTCTTC. Amino acid sequence: CASSATRSSYNEQFF. The chain links TRBV9 to TRBJ2-1; D is unresolved. The CDR3 runs to 15 residues. CDR1 is SGDLS, CDR2 YYNGEE, per germline. The V end was cut by 3 bases, the J end by 0 bases, with 10 bases between.

CDR3 in DNA: TGTGCCAGCAGTGAATCGGGGGGCTCGGATGGCTACACCTTC. Protein sequence: CASSESGGSDGYTF. The J gene is TRBJ1-2, the V gene TRBV6-1; TRBD1 might be the D (6 bases). CDR1 and CDR2 from the germline V gene are MNHNS and SASEGT. The CDR3 runs 14 residues. V dropped 2 bases and J dropped 6 bases, with 13 bases sitting between them.

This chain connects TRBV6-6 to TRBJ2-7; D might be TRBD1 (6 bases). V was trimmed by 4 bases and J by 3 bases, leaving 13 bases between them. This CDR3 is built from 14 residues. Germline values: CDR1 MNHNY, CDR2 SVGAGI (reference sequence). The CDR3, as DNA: TGTGCCAGCAGTTTATCAGGGGTTTTCTACGAGCAGTACTTC. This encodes CASSLSGVFYEQYF.

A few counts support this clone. CDR3 bases: TGTGCCAGCAGTGTTTACAGGGGGTTCGACAATGAGCAGTTCTTC. Translating gives CASSVYRGFDNEQFF. The V and J genes are TRBV2 and TRBJ2-1, with 8 bases that match TRBD1. CDR1 is SNHLY, CDR2 FYNNEI, per germline. The CDR3 is 15 residues long. The V gene end was trimmed by 4 bases and the J gene end by 5 bases; junction bases not matched to a gene: 7. The whole variable domain, filled in from reference TRBV2 and TRBJ2-1, reads EPEVTQTPSHQVTQMGQEVILRCVPISNHLYFYWYRQILGQKVEFLVSFYNNEISEKSEIFDDQFSVERPDGSNFTLKIRSTKLEDSAMYFCASSVYRGFDNEQFFGPGTRLTVL.

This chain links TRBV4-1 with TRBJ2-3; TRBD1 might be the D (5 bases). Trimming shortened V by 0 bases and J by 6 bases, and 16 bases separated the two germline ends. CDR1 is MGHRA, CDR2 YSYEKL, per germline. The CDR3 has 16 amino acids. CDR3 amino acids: CASSQDPQGGFDTQYF. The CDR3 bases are TGCGCCAGCAGCCAAGATCCGCAGGGTGGTTTTGATACGCAGTATTTT.